This T cell receptor beta chain was sequenced during a study of shared clonotypes between healthy human individuals. Trimming removed 3 bases from V and 1 base from J, with 20 bases in between. From germline, CDR1 is ENHRY and CDR2 SYGVKD. CDR3 length equals 18 residues. Libraries were prepared by immunoSEQ multiplex PCR; TCRdb keeps only in-frame clonotypes and omits some of them. The top ten hold 0.89% of the sample, which has about a million clones, 70% to 80% seen once. There were only Caucasian adults among the donors, and all lived in Nashville, Tennessee. This TCR derives from a man younger than 35 in good health. Some clones in this sample may be carry-over from other donors' samples. The sequencing input was memory CD4+ T cells from PBMCs. Subset here: CD45RA-negative fraction. V gene TRBV10-3 combines with J gene TRBJ2-3, with TRBD2 as a possible D gene (7 bases). The CDR3 loop is CAISDHGVSGGRTDTQYF. CDR3 DNA: TGTGCCATCAGTGACCACGGGGTGTCCGGGGGGCGCACAGATACGCAGTATTTT.